The clone carrying this T cell receptor (beta chain) has just one count. Antigen unknown. Repertoires were generated with immunoSEQ multiplex PCR, while TCRdb's copy carries only in-frame clones and drops some. The sample has 3,000 or so clones, approximately 67% seen once; the top ten hold more than 15%. Adult allogeneic hematopoietic cell transplant recipients with steroid-refractory graft-versus-host disease were prospectively enrolled for research autopsy. Several lines of graft-versus-host disease therapy were given to all patients, all with gastrointestinal involvement. This sample was included in a study of tissue T cells after allogeneic stem cell transplantation. Study-level points and caveats: The patient cohort was small and clinically heterogeneous, with limited sampling depth. TCR repertoires tracked anatomic similarity, regardless of disease or transplant status. Blood and spleen captured only part of the tissue TCR repertoire.

V shed 5 bases and J shed 2 bases, with 10 bases lying between them. There are 15 residues in the CDR3. The germline V gene has CDR1 SNHLY and CDR2 FYNNEI. Sequenced material: ascending colon tissue, taken at autopsy. The sequence was collected from an older male patient with steroid-refractory graft-versus-host disease after an allogeneic stem cell transplant. Some T cells may be graft donor cells. The chain joins TRBV2 to TRBJ2-6, with D maybe TRBD1 (6 bases). Written as DNA, the CDR3 is TGTGCCAGCAGTAAAGAGGGGGCTGGGGCCAACGTCCTGACTTTC. Its translation is CASSKEGAGANVLTF.